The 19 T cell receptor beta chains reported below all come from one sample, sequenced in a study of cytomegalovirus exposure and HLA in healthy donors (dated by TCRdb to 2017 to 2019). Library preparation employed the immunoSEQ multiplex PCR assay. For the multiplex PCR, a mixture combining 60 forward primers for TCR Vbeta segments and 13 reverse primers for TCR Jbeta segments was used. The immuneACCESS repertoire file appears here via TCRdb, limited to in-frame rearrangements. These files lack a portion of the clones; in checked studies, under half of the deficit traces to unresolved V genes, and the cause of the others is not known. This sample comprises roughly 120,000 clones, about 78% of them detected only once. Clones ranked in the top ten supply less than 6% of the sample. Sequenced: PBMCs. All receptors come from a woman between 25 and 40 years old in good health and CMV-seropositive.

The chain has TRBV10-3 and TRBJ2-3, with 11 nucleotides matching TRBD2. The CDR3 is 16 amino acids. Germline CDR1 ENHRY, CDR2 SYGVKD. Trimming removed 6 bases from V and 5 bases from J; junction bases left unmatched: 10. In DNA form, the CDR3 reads TGTGCCATCAGGGAGAATCTAGCGGGGGGAGTAGATACGCAGTATTTT. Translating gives CAIRENLAGGVDTQYF.

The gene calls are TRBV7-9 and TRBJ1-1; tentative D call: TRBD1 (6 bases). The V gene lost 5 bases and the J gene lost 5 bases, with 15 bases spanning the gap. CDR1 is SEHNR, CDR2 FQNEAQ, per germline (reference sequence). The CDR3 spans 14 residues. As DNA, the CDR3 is TGTGCCAGCAGCCCCCAGGGGCGAGGGACTGAAGCTTTCTTT. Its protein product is CASSPQGRGTEAFF.

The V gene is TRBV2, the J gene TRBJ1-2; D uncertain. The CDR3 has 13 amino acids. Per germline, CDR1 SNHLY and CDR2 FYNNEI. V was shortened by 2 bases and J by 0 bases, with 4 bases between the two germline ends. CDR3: CASSEQANYGYTF. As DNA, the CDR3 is TGTGCCAGCAGTGAACAGGCTAACTATGGCTACACCTTC.

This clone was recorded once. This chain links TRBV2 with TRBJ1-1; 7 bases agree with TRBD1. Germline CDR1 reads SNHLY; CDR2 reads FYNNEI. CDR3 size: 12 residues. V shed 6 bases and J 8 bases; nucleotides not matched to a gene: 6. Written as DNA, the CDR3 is TGTGCCAGCAGCCGGGACAGCCTGGAAGCTTTCTTT. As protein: CASSRDSLEAFF. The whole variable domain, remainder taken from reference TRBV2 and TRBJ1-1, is EPEVTQTPSHQVTQMGQEVILRCVPISNHLYFYWYRQILGQKVEFLVSFYNNEISEKSEIFDDQFSVERPDGSNFTLKIRSTKLEDSAMYFCASSRDSLEAFFGQGTRLTVV.

CDR3 in DNA: TGTGCCAGCAGTTCCACCCTCCCCAGGGACGAGCAGTACTTC. It specifies CASSSTLPRDEQYF. The chain couples TRBV27 to TRBJ2-7, with D maybe TRBD1 (5 bases). The germline V gene has CDR1 MNHEY and CDR2 SMNVEV (reference sequence). The CDR3 contains 14 residues. The V end lost 4 bases, the J end lost 5 bases, and 15 bases lay between the germline ends.

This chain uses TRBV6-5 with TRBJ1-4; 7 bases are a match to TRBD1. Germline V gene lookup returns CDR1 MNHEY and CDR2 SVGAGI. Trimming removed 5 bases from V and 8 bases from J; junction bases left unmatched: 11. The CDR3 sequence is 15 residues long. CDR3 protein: CASSPTRQGSEKLFF. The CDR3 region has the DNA TGTGCCAGCAGTCCCACTAGACAGGGAAGCGAAAAACTGTTTTTT.

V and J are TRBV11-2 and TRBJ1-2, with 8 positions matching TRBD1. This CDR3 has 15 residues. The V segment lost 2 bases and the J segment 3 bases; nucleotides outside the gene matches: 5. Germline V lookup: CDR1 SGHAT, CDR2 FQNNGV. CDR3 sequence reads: CASSLQGAYDYGYTF. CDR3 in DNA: TGTGCCAGCAGCTTACAGGGGGCTTACGACTATGGCTACACCTTC.

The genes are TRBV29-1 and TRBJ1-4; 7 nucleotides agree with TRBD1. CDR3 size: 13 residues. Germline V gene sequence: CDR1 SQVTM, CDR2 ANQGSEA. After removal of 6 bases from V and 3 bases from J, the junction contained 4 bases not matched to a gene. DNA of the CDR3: TGCAGCGTCACAGGGGAGGCTAATGAAAAACTGTTTTTT. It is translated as CSVTGEANEKLFF.

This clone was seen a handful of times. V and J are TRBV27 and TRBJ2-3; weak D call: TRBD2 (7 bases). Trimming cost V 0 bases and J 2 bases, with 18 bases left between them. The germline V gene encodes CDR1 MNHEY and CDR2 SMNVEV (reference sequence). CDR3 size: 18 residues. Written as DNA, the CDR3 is TGTGCCAGCAGTTTATCTCCCCTCTTCGCGGGGGCCACAGATACGCAGTATTTT. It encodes CASSLSPLFAGATDTQYF.

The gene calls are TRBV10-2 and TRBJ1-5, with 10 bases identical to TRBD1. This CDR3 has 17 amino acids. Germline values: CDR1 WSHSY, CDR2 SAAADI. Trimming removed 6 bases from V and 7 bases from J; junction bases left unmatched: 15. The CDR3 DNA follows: TGCGCCAGCAGAACCCCTGACAGGGGGCGTTTCGGGCAGCCCCAGCATTTT. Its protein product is CASRTPDRGRFGQPQHF.

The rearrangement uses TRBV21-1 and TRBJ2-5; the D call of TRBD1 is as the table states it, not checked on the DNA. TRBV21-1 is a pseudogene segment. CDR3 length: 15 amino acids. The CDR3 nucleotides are TGTGCCAGCAGCAAAGCCCCCCAGGGGCGGGAGACCCAGTACTTC. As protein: CASSKAPQGRETQYF.

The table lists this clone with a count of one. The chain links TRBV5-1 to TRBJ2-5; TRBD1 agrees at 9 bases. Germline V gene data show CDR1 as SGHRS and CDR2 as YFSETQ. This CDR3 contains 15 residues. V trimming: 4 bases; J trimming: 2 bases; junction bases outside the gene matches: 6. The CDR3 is CASSPTGTGQETQYF. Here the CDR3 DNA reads TGCGCCAGCAGCCCCACCGGGACAGGGCAAGAGACCCAGTACTTC.

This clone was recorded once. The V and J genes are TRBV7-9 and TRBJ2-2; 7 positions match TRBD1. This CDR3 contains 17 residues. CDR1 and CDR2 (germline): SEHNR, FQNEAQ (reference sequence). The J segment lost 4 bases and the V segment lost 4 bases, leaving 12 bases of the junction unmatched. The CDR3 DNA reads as TGTGCCAGCAGCTCCGCCCGGGACAGTTGGGGCACCGGGGAGCTGTTTTTT. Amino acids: CASSSARDSWGTGELFF. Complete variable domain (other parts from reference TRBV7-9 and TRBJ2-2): DTGVSQNPRHKITKRGQNVTFRCDPISEHNRLYWYRQTLGQGPEFLTYFQNEAQLEKSRLLSDRFSAERPKGSFSTLEIQRTEQGDSAMYLCASSSARDSWGTGELFFGEGSRLTVL.

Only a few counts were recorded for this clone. CDR3 in DNA: TGTGCCATCAGTGACCTGGACTCCGGGGTGGCTAGCGGGGGGGCTTACAATGAGCAGTTCTTC. Translation: CAISDLDSGVASGGAYNEQFF. This chain uses TRBV10-3 with TRBJ2-1; 12 bases line up with TRBD2. Trimming at V came to 3 bases and at J to 4 bases, leaving 19 bases not matched to a gene. The CDR3 sequence is 21 residues long. CDR1 is ENHRY and CDR2 is SYGVKD in the germline V gene.

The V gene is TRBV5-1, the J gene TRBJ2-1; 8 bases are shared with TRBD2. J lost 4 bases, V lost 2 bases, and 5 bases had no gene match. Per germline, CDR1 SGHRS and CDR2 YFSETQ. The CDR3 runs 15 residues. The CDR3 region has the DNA TGCGCCAGCAGCTTTTCGGGGGGGACTTACAATGAGCAGTTCTTC. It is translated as CASSFSGGTYNEQFF.

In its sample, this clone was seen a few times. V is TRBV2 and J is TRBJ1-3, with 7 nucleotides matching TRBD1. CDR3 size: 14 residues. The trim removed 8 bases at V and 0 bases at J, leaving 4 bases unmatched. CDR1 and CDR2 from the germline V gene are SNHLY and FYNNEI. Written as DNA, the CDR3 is TGTGCCAGCGGGACAGACCTCTCTGGAAACACCATATATTTT. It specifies CASGTDLSGNTIYF.

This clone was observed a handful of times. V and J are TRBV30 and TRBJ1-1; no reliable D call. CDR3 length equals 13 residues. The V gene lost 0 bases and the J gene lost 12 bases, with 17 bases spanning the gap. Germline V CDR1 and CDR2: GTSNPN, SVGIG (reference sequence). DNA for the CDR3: TGTGCCTGGAGTGTACAGCCCCCGAGCCAGACTTTCTTT. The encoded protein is CAWSVQPPSQTFF. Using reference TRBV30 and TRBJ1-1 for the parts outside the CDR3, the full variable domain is SQTIHQWPATLVQPVGSPLSLECTVEGTSNPNLYWYRQAAGRGLQLLFYSVGIGQISSEVPQNLSASRPQDRQFILSSKKLLLSDSGFYLCAWSVQPPSQTFFGQGTRLTVV.

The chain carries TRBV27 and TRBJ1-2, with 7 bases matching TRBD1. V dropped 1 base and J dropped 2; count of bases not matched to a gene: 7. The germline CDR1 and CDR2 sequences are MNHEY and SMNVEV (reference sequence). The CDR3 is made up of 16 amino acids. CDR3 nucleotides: TGTGCCAGCAGTTTATTCTCCCAGACAGGGAACTATGGCTACACCTTC. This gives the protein CASSLFSQTGNYGYTF.

CDR3 loop: CASSLGQSSYGYTF. The CDR3 DNA reads as TGTGCCAGCAGCTTAGGACAGTCTTCCTATGGCTACACCTTC. The rearrangement joins TRBV7-2 to TRBJ1-2, with D possibly matching TRBD1 (5 bases). Trimming left V 1 base short and J 4 bases short, with 10 bases between. The CDR3 is 14 amino acids. Germline V gene sequence: CDR1 SGHTA, CDR2 FQGNSA.